A single sample gave rise to the 17 T cell receptor beta chains below, sequenced in a study of CD8 T cells in ankylosing spondylitis. TCRdb independently ran MiXCR on the 5' RACE reads; one entry per CDR3 protein. The sample records 25,000 to 40,000 distinct CDR3 sequences, roughly 7.2% being singletons. The sample comprised blood, either unsorted or a sorted T cell fraction (not recorded which). The origin of the receptors is a male donor with ankylosing spondylitis or in good health (not recorded which).

This clonotype has a count of ten or more. Germline is not matched at one junction end, which may reflect a read error. This rearrangement joins TRBV7-7 to TRBJ1-1; no reliable D call. CDR1 SSHAT and CDR2 FNYEAQ come from the germline V gene (reference sequence). There are 13 residues in the CDR3. CDR3 region: CASSLAKGSEAFF. The CDR3 coding sequence is TGTGCTAGCAGCTTAGCAAAGGGATCTGAAGCTTTCTTT.

The sample holds many counts of this clonotype. The chain employs TRBV20-1 and TRBJ2-7, with a tentative D call TRBD2 (5 bases). Germline CDR1 is DFQATT and CDR2 is SNEGSKA (reference sequence). The CDR3 runs 14 residues. V lost 5 bases, J lost 0 bases, and 14 bases lay in between. The CDR3 region has the DNA TGCAGTGCTGGGGAGACGATCTACTCCTACGAGCAGTACTTC. It yields the protein CSAGETIYSYEQYF.

This clonotype was detected ten times or more. This chain connects TRBV2 to TRBJ2-1; either TRBD1 or TRBD2 may supply D (5 bases each). The CDR3 has 15 amino acids. Trimming stripped 6 bases from V and 4 bases from J, with 16 bases between. Germline lookup yields CDR1 SNHLY and CDR2 FYNNEI. The CDR3 loop is CASRGTERLYNEQFF. The CDR3 DNA sequence: TGTGCCAGCAGAGGGACGGAACGCCTATACAATGAGCAGTTCTTC. Together with reference TRBV2 and TRBJ2-1, the CDR3 gives the full variable domain: EPEVTQTPSHQVTQMGQEVILRCVPISNHLYFYWYRQILGQKVEFLVSFYNNEISEKSEIFDDQFSVERPDGSNFTLKIRSTKLEDSAMYFCASRGTERLYNEQFFGPGTRLTVL.

The sample holds many counts of this clonotype. V usage is TRBV6-1 and J usage is TRBJ2-3, with D possibly matching TRBD2 (5 bases). There are 14 residues in the CDR3. Germline V CDR1 and CDR2: MNHNS, SASEGT. V lost 6 bases and J lost 0, with 10 bases in between. The CDR3 region is CASRPEGSTDTQYF. CDR3 coding DNA: TGTGCCAGCAGACCAGAGGGAAGCACAGATACGCAGTATTTT.

This clonotype was seen many times. The rearrangement uses TRBV19 and TRBJ1-3, with 8 positions matching TRBD1. The CDR3 contains 14 residues. CDR1 LNHDA and CDR2 SQIVND come from the germline V gene (reference sequence). V shed 9 bases, J shed 9 bases, and the junction held 13 bases outside the gene matches. CDR3 loop: CASWDRSKRGTIYF. The CDR3 coding sequence is TGTGCCAGCTGGGACAGGAGCAAACGTGGCACCATATATTTT.

This clonotype was detected many times. The chain is built from TRBV5-1 and TRBJ2-2; 10 bases align to TRBD2. The V gene's germline CDR1 is SGHRS and CDR2 YFSETQ. The CDR3 has 17 amino acids. The V and J ends lost 3 bases and 0 bases, in that order; junction bases with no gene match: 5. For the CDR3, the DNA is TGCGCCAGCAGCTCCGACGGACTAGCGGCGAACACCGGGGAGCTGTTTTTT. Its translation is CASSSDGLAANTGELFF. Drawing the rest from reference TRBV5-1 and TRBJ2-2, the complete variable domain is KAGVTQTPRYLIKTRGQQVTLSCSPISGHRSVSWYQQTPGQGLQFLFEYFSETQRNKGNFPGRFSGRQFSNSRSEMNVSTLELGDSALYLCASSSDGLAANTGELFFGEGSRLTVL.

This clonotype came up many times. The chain couples TRBV14 to TRBJ1-2; 11 bases agree with TRBD1. CDR3 length: 15 amino acids. In germline, CDR1 is SGHDN, CDR2 FVKESK. After removal of 4 bases from V and 2 bases from J, the junction contained 3 bases not matched to a gene. The CDR3, as DNA: TGTGCCAGCAGCCTATGGGACAGGGGGAACTATGGCTACACCTTC. This sequence encodes CASSLWDRGNYGYTF.

V is TRBV29-1 and J is TRBJ1-1; 7 bases are a match to TRBD1. Per germline, CDR1 SQVTM and CDR2 ANQGSEA. This CDR3 is 13 amino acids long. V dropped 7 bases and J dropped 5; count of bases not matched to a gene: 10. CDR3 bases: TGCAGCGCCATAGACAGGGTGGGAACTGAAGCTTTCTTT. It translates to CSAIDRVGTEAFF.

Ten or more counts support this clonotype. The chain is built from TRBV15 and TRBJ2-7; D unclear. Trimming removed 1 base at V and 6 bases at J, with 13 bases between. The germline gives CDR1 LNHNV, CDR2 YYDKDF (reference sequence). The CDR3 runs to 14 residues. The CDR3 sequence is CATSRGEPGGEQYF. DNA of the CDR3: TGTGCCACCAGCAGAGGGGAACCCGGCGGCGAGCAGTACTTC.

In its sample, this clonotype was seen a few times. A much larger clone is a single base away; this may be a read error. The chain combines TRBV12-3 or TRBV12-4 with TRBJ2-6; D gene unclear. The CDR3 extends over 19 amino acids. CDR3 DNA: TGTACCAGCAGTCCTACGGTTGACGTCCACTCCTCTGGGGCCAACGTCCTGACTTTC. Protein sequence: CTSSPTVDVHSSGANVLTF.

The chain employs TRBV20-1 and TRBJ2-5; 11 bases agree with TRBD2. The CDR3 length is 16 residues. The germline CDR1 and CDR2 sequences are DFQATT and SNEGSKA (reference sequence). The CDR3 here is CSSSKPSGRLGETQYF. The CDR3 DNA sequence: TGCAGCTCCTCGAAACCTAGCGGGAGGTTAGGAGAGACCCAGTACTTC.

There are many counts of this clonotype. This chain connects TRBV29-1 to TRBJ1-1; perhaps TRBD1 as D (5 bases). Germline values: CDR1 SQVTM, CDR2 ANQGSEA. The CDR3 runs 12 residues. V lost 7 bases to trimming and J lost 4 bases, with 13 bases between them. CDR3 amino acids: CSARQGSTEAFF. DNA of the CDR3: TGCAGCGCTCGCCAGGGATCCACTGAAGCTTTCTTT. Based on the CDR3 plus reference TRBV29-1 and TRBJ1-1, the full variable domain is SAVISQKPSRDICQRGTSLTIQCQVDSQVTMMFWYRQQPGQSLTLIATANQGSEATYESGFVIDKFPISRPNLTFSTLTVSNMSPEDSSIYLCSARQGSTEAFFGQGTRLTVV.

This clonotype appeared many times. The gene calls are TRBV14 and TRBJ2-1, with D perhaps matching TRBD2 (6 bases). Germline lookup yields CDR1 SGHDN and CDR2 FVKESK. The CDR3 loop spans 16 amino acids. Trimming shortened V by 0 bases and J by 6 bases, and 15 bases separated the two germline ends. For the CDR3, the DNA is TGTGCCAGCAGCCAAGAACGATCCGCGGGAACCAATGAGCAGTTCTTC. This encodes CASSQERSAGTNEQFF.

This clonotype has more than one count but fewer than ten. The gene calls are TRBV10-1 and TRBJ1-1, with 9 positions matching TRBD1. The CDR3 runs 13 residues. Germline assignment: CDR1 WNHNN and CDR2 SYGVQD (reference sequence). V was pared by 6 bases and J by 6 bases, with 5 bases of the junction left unmatched. CDR3 sequence (DNA): TGCGCCAGCAGAGAACAGGGGGCAGCTGAAGCTTTCTTT. As protein: CASREQGAAEAFF.

The V gene is TRBV2, the J gene TRBJ2-1, with D perhaps TRBD2 (6 bases). The germline V gene encodes CDR1 SNHLY and CDR2 FYNNEI. V was shortened by 11 bases and J by 6 bases, with 35 bases between the two germline ends. The CDR3 loop spans 19 amino acids. For the CDR3, the DNA is TGTGCCTGCTGCTCCCTCAGCGGGCGGGGACCGGGCTATCTCAATGAGCAGTTCTTC. This encodes CACCSLSGRGPGYLNEQFF.

The table lists this clonotype with many counts. The chain recombines TRBV2 with TRBJ1-6; 9 nucleotides match TRBD1. Germline V gives CDR1 SNHLY, CDR2 FYNNEI. Germline trimming cut 6 bases from V and 14 bases from J; bases unmatched to any gene: 14. CDR3 length: 15 amino acids. The CDR3 sequence: CASRGGGQGRHALHF. Here the CDR3 DNA reads TGTGCCAGCAGGGGGGGGGGACAGGGAAGACACGCCCTCCACTTT.

This clonotype was seen ten or more times. The J gene is TRBJ2-5, the V gene TRBV10-3; D remains ambiguous. V gave up 4 bases and J gave up 5 bases, with 5 bases separating them. Per the germline V gene, CDR1 is ENHRY and CDR2 is SYGVKD. This CDR3 spans 11 amino acids. CDR3 in amino acids: CAISAGETQYF. The CDR3 nucleotides are TGTGCCATCAGTGCCGGGGAGACCCAGTACTTC.